This T cell receptor (beta chain) was recovered during a study of T cell changes during pregnancy in multiple sclerosis. The repertoire was sequenced with immunoSEQ multiplex PCR; TCRdb's copy has only in-frame clones and lacks some. The table lists roughly 43,000 clones, about 92% of them singletons. Here the sequenced sample was CD4+ T cells from peripheral blood mononuclear cells, taken in the third trimester of pregnancy. The sequence was obtained from a female donor with multiple sclerosis, enrolled in a pregnancy study.

The CDR3 here is CASSRGALQETQYF. The CDR3 nucleotides read TGTGCCAGCAGCCGGGGGGCTCTTCAAGAGACCCAGTACTTC. V is TRBV7-2 and J is TRBJ2-5; perhaps TRBD2 as D (7 bases). Trimming removed 5 bases from V and 2 bases from J, with 12 bases in between. Germline CDR1 SGHTA, CDR2 FQGNSA. CDR3 length equals 14 residues.